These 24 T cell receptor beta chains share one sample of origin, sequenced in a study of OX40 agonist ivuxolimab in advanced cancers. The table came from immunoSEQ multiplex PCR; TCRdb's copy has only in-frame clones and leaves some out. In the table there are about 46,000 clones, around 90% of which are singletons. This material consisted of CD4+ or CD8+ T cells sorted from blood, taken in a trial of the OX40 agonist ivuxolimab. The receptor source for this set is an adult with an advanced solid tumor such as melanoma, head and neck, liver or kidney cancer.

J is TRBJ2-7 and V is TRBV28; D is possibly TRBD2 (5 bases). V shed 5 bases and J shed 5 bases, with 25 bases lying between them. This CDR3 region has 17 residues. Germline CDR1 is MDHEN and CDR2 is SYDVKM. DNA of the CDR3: TGTGCCAGCAGTCCTCCGGGCGGAACATACCACGGGGACGAGCAGTACTTC. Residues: CASSPPGGTYHGDEQYF.

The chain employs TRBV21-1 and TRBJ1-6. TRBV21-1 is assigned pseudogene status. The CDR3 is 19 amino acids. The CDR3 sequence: CASSGGRGPHAQYNSPLHF. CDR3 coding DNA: TGTGCCAGCAGCGGGGGGCGGGGACCGCACGCGCAATATAATTCACCCCTCCACTTT.

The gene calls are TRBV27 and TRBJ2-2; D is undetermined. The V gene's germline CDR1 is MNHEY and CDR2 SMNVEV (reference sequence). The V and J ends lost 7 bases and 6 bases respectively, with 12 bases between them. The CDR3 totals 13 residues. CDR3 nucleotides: TGTGCCAGCACCGCCCTAAGATCCGGGGAGCTGTTTTTT. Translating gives CASTALRSGELFF.

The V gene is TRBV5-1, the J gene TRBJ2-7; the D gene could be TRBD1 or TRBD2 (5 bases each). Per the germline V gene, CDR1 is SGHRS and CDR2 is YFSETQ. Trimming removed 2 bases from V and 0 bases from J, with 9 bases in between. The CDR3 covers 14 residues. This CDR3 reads CASSFGDGSYEQYV. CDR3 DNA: TGCGCCAGCAGCTTTGGGGACGGCTCCTACGAGCAGTACGTC.

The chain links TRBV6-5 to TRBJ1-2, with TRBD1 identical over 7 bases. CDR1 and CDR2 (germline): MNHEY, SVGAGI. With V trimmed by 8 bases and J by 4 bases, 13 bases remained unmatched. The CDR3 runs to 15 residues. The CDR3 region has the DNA TGTGCCAGCCAGGGGGGGGCCCCCGGTGCCTATGGCTACACCTTC. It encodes CASQGGAPGAYGYTF.

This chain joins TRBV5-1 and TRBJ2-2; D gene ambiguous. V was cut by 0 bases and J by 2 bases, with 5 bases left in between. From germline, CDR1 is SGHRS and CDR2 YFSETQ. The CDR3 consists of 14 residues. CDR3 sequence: CASSLVGNTGELFF. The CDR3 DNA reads TGCGCCAGCAGCTTGGTCGGAAACACCGGGGAGCTGTTTTTT.

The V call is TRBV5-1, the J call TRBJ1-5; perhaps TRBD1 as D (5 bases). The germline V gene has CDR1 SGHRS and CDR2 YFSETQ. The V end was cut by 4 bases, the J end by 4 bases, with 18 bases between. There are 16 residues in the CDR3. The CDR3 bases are TGCGCCAGCAGCCCCCCGGGGGGTGGGATAAATCAGCCCCAGCATTTT. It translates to CASSPPGGGINQPQHF.

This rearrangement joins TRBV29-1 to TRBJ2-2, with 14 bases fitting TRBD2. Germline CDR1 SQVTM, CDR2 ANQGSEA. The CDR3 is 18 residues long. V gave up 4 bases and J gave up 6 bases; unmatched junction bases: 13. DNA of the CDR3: TGCAGCGTTGTCGGGGGGACTAGCGGGAGTATACCCGCCGGGGAGCTGTTTTTT. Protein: CSVVGGTSGSIPAGELFF.

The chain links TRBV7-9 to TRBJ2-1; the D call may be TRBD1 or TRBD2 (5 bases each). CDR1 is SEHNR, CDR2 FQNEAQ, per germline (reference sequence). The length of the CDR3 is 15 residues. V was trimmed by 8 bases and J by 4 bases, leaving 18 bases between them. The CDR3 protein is CASSSSGTPYNEQFF. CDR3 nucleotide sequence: TGTGCCAGCTCCTCATCGGGGACCCCATACAATGAGCAGTTCTTC.

CDR3 sequence (DNA): TGTGCCAGCAGCCGAGGGGAGAGCGGGGAGCTGTTTTTT. It yields the protein CASSRGESGELFF. The chain combines TRBV5-4 with TRBJ2-2, with D perhaps given as TRBD1 or TRBD2 (5 bases each). Trimming left V 4 bases short and J 7 bases short, with 11 bases between. Germline V CDR1 and CDR2: SGHNT, YYREEE (reference sequence). CDR3 length: 13 residues.

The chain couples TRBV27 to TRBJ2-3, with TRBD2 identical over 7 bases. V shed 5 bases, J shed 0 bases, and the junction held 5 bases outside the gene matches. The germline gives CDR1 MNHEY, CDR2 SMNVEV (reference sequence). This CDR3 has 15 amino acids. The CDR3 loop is CASSPSGASTDTQYF. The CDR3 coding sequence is TGTGCCAGCAGTCCCAGCGGGGCTAGCACAGATACGCAGTATTTT.

This CDR3 is CASSLPRVATNYEQYF. CDR3 DNA sequence: TGTGCCAGCAGCCTACCGCGCGTGGCTACCAACTACGAGCAGTACTTC. V gene TRBV7-2 combines with J gene TRBJ2-7; D unclear. Between the trimmed V and J ends, which lost 5 bases and 3 bases, there was a span of 20 bases. The CDR3 runs to 16 residues. CDR1 and CDR2 from the germline V gene are SGHTA and FQGNSA.

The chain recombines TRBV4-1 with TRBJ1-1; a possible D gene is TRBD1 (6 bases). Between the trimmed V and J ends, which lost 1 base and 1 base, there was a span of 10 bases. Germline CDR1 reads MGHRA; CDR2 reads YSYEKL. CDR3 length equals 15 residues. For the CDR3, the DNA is TGCGCCAGCAGCCAAGTAGCGACAGGGAACACTGAAGCTTTCTTT. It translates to CASSQVATGNTEAFF.

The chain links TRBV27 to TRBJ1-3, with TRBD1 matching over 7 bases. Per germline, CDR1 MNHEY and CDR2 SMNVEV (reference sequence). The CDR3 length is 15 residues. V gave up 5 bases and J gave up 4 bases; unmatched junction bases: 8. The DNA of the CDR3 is TGTGCCAGCAGTCCAACAGGGGCGGCCGGAAACACCATATATTTT. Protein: CASSPTGAAGNTIYF.

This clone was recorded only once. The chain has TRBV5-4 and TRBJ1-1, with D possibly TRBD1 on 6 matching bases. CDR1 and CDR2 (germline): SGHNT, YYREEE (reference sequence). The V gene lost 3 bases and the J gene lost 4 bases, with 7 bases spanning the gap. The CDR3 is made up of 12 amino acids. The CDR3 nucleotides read TGTGCCAGCAGCTGGGGGCTCACTGAAGCTTTCTTT. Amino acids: CASSWGLTEAFF.

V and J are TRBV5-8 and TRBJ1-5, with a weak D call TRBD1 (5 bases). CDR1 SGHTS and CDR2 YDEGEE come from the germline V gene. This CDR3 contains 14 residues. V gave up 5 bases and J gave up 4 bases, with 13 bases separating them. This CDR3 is CASRYDSGNQPQHF. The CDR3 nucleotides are TGTGCCAGCAGGTACGACAGCGGTAATCAGCCCCAGCATTTT.

This CDR3 is CASSVSGGRYNEQFF. In DNA form, the CDR3 reads TGTGCCAGCAGCGTCAGCGGGGGCCGCTACAATGAGCAGTTCTTC. The J gene is TRBJ2-1, the V gene TRBV7-3, with 8 bases that match TRBD2. The length of the CDR3 is 15 residues. CDR1 is SGHTA, CDR2 FQGTGA, per germline. Trimming took 5 bases from V and 3 from J; bases not matched to a gene: 6.

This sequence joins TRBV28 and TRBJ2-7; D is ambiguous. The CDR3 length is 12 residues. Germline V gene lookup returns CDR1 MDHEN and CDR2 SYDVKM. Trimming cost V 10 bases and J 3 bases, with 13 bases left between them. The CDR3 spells CATSTLYYEQYF. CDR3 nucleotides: TGTGCCACCTCAACCCTCTACTACGAGCAGTACTTC.

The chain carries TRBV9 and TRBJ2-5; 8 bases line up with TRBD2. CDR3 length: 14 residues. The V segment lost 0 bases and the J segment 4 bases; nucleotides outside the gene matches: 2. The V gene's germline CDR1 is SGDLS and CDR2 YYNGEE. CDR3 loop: CASSVAGGTETQYF. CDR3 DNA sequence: TGTGCCAGCAGCGTAGCGGGGGGGACAGAGACCCAGTACTTC.

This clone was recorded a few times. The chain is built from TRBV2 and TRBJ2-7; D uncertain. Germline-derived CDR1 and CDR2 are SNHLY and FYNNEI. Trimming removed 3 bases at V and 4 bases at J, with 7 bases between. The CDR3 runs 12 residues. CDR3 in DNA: TGTGCCAGCAGTGATCTGGGTTACGAGCAGTACTTC. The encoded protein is CASSDLGYEQYF.

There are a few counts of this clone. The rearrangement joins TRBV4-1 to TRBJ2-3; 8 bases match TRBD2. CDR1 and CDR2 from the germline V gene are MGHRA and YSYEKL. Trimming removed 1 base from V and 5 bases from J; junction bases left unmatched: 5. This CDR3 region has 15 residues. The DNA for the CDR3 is TGCGCCAGCAGCCAAGGGACTAGCTCTAAAGATACGCAGTATTTT. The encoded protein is CASSQGTSSKDTQYF.

The CDR3 sequence: CASKGQGARTGELFF. In DNA, the CDR3 is TGCGCCAGCAAGGGACAGGGGGCGCGCACCGGGGAGCTGTTTTTT. The chain combines TRBV10-2 with TRBJ2-2; 12 nucleotides align to TRBD1. The CDR3 spans 15 residues. Germline CDR1 and CDR2: WSHSY and SAAADI. With V trimmed by 7 bases and J by 4 bases, 4 bases remained unmatched.

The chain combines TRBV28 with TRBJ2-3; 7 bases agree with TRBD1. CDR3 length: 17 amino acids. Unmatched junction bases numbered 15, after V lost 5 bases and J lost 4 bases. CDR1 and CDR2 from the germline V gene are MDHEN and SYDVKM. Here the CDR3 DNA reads TGTGCCAGCAGTCAAGCCCTCCCCGGGACAGTCGCAGATACGCAGTATTTT. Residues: CASSQALPGTVADTQYF.

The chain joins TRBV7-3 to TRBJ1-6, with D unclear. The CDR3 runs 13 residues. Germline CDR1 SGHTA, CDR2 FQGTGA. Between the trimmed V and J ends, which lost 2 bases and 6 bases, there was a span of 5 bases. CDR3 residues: CASSLSFNSPLHF. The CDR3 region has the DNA TGTGCCAGCAGCTTATCTTTTAATTCACCCCTCCACTTT.